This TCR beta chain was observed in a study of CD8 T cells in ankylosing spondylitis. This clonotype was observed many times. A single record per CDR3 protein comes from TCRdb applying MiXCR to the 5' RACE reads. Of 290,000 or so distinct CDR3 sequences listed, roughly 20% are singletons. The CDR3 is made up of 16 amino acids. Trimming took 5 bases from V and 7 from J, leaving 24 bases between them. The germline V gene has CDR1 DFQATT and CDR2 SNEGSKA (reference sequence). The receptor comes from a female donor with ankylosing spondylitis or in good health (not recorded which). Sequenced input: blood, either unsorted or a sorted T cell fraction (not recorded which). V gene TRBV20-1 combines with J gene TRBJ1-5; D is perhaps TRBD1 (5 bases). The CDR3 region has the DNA TGCAGTGCTCCCTGGGGCAGGGAGGACGGTAGGCAGCCCCAGCATTTT. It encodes CSAPWGREDGRQPQHF.